The sequence of this T cell receptor (beta chain) was determined in a study of sequential checkpoint blockade in melanoma. Clones were sequenced by immunoSEQ multiplex PCR, and TCRdb holds only the in-frame ones, with some missing. The table records 4,000 to 5,000 clones, about 40% of them present only once. Treatment given: randomized to nivolumab then ipilimumab (arm A) or the reverse (arm B). V shed 1 base, J shed 11 bases, and the junction held 10 bases outside the gene matches. There are 15 residues in the CDR3. The germline V gene encodes CDR1 SGHNT and CDR2 YENEEA. This receptor was taken from a human donor with melanoma. This chain connects TRBV11-3 to TRBJ1-4, with TRBD1 identical over 7 bases. Sequencing used tumor tissue (inferred from file names), obtained from a patient given nivolumab and ipilimumab in sequence. The CDR3 DNA reads TGTGCCAGCAGCTTAGGCCCCGGGACAGAGAGGAAACTGTTTTTT. It specifies CASSLGPGTERKLFF. The full variable domain, with the rest looked up from reference TRBV11-3 and TRBJ1-4, is EAGVVQSPRYKIIEKKQPVAFWCNPISGHNTLYWYLQNLGQGPELLIRYENEEAVDDSQLPKDRFSAERLKGVDSTLKIQPAELGDSAVYLCASSLGPGTERKLFFGSGTQLSVL.